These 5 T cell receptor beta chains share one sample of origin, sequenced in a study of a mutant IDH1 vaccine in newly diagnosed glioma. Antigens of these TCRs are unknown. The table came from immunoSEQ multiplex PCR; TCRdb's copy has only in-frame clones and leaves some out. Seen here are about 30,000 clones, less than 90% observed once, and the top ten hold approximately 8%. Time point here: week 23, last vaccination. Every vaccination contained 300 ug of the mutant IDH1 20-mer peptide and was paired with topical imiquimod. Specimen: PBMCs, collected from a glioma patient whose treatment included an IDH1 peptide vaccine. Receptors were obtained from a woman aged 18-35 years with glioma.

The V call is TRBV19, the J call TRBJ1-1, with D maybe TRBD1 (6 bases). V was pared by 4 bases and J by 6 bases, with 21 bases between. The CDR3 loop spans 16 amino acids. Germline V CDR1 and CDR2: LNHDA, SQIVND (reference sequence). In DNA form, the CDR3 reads TGTGCCAGTAGTAGGGGGGCGGGAGGATATGGGGCTGAAGCTTTCTTT. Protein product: CASSRGAGGYGAEAFF.

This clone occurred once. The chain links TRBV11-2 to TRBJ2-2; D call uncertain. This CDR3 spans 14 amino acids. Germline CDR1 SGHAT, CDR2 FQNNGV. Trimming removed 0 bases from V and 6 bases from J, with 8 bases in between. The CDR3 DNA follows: TGTGCCAGCAGCTTAGATCAGCGTGCCGGGGAGCTGTTTTTT. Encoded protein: CASSLDQRAGELFF. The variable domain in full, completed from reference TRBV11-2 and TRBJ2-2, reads EAGVAQSPRYKIIEKRQSVAFWCNPISGHATLYWYQQILGQGPKLLIQFQNNGVVDDSQLPKDRFSAERLKGVDSTLKIQPAKLEDSAVYLCASSLDQRAGELFFGEGSRLTVL.

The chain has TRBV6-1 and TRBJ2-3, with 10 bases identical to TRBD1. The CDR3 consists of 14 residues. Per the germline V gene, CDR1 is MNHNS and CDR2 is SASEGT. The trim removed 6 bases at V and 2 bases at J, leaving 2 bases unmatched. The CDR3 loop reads CASSGTGATDTQYF. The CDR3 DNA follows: TGTGCCAGCAGCGGGACAGGGGCCACAGATACGCAGTATTTT.

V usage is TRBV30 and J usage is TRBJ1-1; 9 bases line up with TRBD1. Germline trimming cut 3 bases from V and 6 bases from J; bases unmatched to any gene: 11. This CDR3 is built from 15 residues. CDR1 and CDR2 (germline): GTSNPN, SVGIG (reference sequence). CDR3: CAWSHGDRAAAEAFF. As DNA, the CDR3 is TGTGCCTGGAGCCACGGGGACAGGGCGGCGGCTGAAGCTTTCTTT.

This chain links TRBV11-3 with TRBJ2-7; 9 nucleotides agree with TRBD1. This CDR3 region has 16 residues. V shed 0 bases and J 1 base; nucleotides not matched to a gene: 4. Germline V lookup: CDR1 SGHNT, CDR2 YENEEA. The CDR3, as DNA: TGTGCCAGCAGCTTAGATAACAGGGGGCTTTCCTACGAGCAGTACTTC. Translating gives CASSLDNRGLSYEQYF.